This T cell receptor (beta chain) was recorded in a study of control samples from healthy donors and cancer patients (dated by TCRdb to 2020 to 2021). The CDR3 measures 17 amino acids from cysteine to phenylalanine. CDR3 DNA is the only sequence kept; it has 51 bases, read in frame from the first base. V is clipped by 0 bases and J by 0 bases, and the sequence between their germline boundaries is 13 bases long. CDR1 and CDR2, per the germline V gene, are MGHRA and YSYEKL. The library was made by the immunoSEQ multiplex PCR assay. TCRdb took this table from immuneACCESS and kept in-frame rearrangements with V and J called. Such tables lack part of the clones; where checked against another copy, unresolved V genes explain under half of the gap, and the rest is unexplained. In this sample the table shows roughly 200,000 clones, 91% of which occur a single time. The biggest ten clones account for approximately 1.8% of the sample.

On this clone: Its cognate antigen has yet to be identified. No clone much larger than this one lies a single base away; base qualities are absent.

The receptor's source is a man aged 25 to 45 in good health. The material sequenced was blood. The rearrangement joined TRBV4-1 to TRBJ2-3, with a tentative D call of TRBD1 or TRBD2, each matching 5 bases. The CDR3 protein sequence reads: CASSQEGPGISTDTQYF. The DNA sequence is as follows: TGCGCCAGCAGCCAAGAGGGGCCGGGGATAAGCACAGATACGCAGTATTTT.